The sequence of this T cell receptor (beta chain) was determined in a study of cytomegalovirus exposure and HLA in healthy donors. Overall study context: In an early release, HLA-typed donors contributed 90 million or so unique TCR sequences.

Overall study results and limits: Presence/absence analyses assumed roughly uniform sequencing depth across donors, which may not hold. In the analysis, some V segments, TRBV6-2 and TRBV6-3 included, were excluded as indistinguishable. TCR beta V- and J-gene trimming was later associated with a missense DCLRE1C variant.

A single count supports this clone. What it binds is not known. It was with 60 Vbeta and 13 Jbeta primers that the PCR ran. Some clones are missing from TCRdb's copy, which holds only in-frame ones; the method was immunoSEQ multiplex PCR. Among around 100,000 clones listed, roughly 79% were seen once. Germline CDR1 reads SGHAT; CDR2 reads FQNNGV. V lost 5 bases to trimming and J lost 7 bases; unmatched junction nucleotides: 5. The CDR3 is 13 amino acids. This sequence was found in a man aged 35-49 years in good health and CMV-seronegative. The chain couples TRBV11-2 to TRBJ1-1; 9 bases agree with TRBD1. The source material was PBMCs. As DNA, the CDR3 is TGTGCCAGCAGCCAGATGGGACAGGGTGAAGCTTTCTTT. Its protein product is CASSQMGQGEAFF.